These 15 T cell receptor beta chains share one sample of origin, sequenced in a study of blood T cell repertoires in COVID-19. Some clones are missing from TCRdb's copy, which holds only in-frame ones; the method was immunoSEQ multiplex PCR. The data hold about 150,000 clones, with roughly 75% observed a single time. The sample comprised PBMCs or T cells enriched from blood (not recorded which). The source of these receptors is a woman aged 50 to 60 who had recovered from COVID-19.

The chain employs TRBV7-9 and TRBJ2-2; 8 bases align to TRBD1. This CDR3 region has 16 residues. CDR1 and CDR2 from the germline V gene are SEHNR and FQNEAQ (reference sequence). Losses at the gene ends were 5 bases for V and 1 base for J; bases not matched to a gene: 6. CDR3 sequence: CASSHPGQVNTGELFF. CDR3 DNA sequence: TGTGCCAGCAGCCATCCGGGACAGGTGAACACCGGGGAGCTGTTTTTT.

The chain recombines TRBV18 with TRBJ1-2; unclear D gene. Germline-derived CDR1 and CDR2 are KGHSH and LQKENI. Trimming shortened V by 1 base and J by 6 bases, and 6 bases separated the two germline ends. This CDR3 spans 12 amino acids. The CDR3 nucleotides are TGTGCCAGCTCACCACGAACAGATGGCTACACCTTC. Its translation: CASSPRTDGYTF.

The chain has TRBV3-1 (or the pseudogene TRBV3-2) and TRBJ1-1, with a weak D call TRBD1 (6 bases). CDR1 and CDR2 (germline): LGHDT, YNNKEL (reference sequence). The CDR3 is 13 amino acids. V was shortened by 3 bases and J by 4 bases, with 9 bases between the two germline ends. CDR3 bases: TGTGCCAGCAGCCACTTAGGGGGCACTGAAGCTTTCTTT. Its protein product is CASSHLGGTEAFF.

V gene TRBV18 combines with J gene TRBJ1-1; D gene ambiguous. Germline V lookup: CDR1 KGHSH, CDR2 LQKENI. This CDR3 comprises 13 residues. V dropped 6 bases and J dropped 6 bases, with 14 bases sitting between them. The CDR3 DNA reads TGTGCCAGCTCCACCACAGAGGGTGCTGAAGCTTTCTTT. Translated, it gives CASSTTEGAEAFF. Full variable domain (missing parts from reference TRBV18 and TRBJ1-1): NAGVMQNPRHLVRRRGQEARLRCSPMKGHSHVYWYRQLPEEGLKFMVYLQKENIIDESGMPKERFSAEFPKEGPSILRIQQVVRGDSAAYFCASSTTEGAEAFFGQGTRLTVV.

The gene calls are TRBV11-1 and TRBJ1-2; 7 bases agree with TRBD1. From germline, CDR1 is SGHAT and CDR2 FQDESV (reference sequence). The CDR3 totals 14 residues. The V gene end was trimmed by 4 bases and the J gene end by 4 bases; junction bases not matched to a gene: 6. Here the CDR3 reads CASSSPGDSYGYTF. The CDR3 region has the DNA TGTGCCAGCAGCTCCCCGGGGGACAGCTATGGCTACACCTTC.

J is TRBJ2-2 and V is TRBV13; 8 bases match TRBD2. The CDR3 spans 15 residues. Germline-derived CDR1 and CDR2 are PRHDT and FYEKMQ (reference sequence). V lost 4 bases, J lost 2 bases, and 3 bases stayed unmatched. As DNA, the CDR3 is TGTGCCAGCAGCTGGCGGGGGGTAAACACCGGGGAGCTGTTTTTT. Protein sequence: CASSWRGVNTGELFF.

The chain employs TRBV5-1 and TRBJ1-1; D call uncertain. Germline lookup yields CDR1 SGHRS and CDR2 YFSETQ. The CDR3 length is 16 residues. The V gene lost 3 bases and the J gene lost 0 bases, with 15 bases spanning the gap. The CDR3 DNA follows: TGCGCCAGCAGCTCGCTGCGGAGGTCCGTGAACACTGAAGCTTTCTTT. This codes for CASSSLRRSVNTEAFF.

This clone came up a few times. The chain uses TRBV28 and TRBJ2-4; D perhaps matches TRBD2 (6 bases). The germline CDR1 and CDR2 sequences are MDHEN and SYDVKM. Trimming shortened V by 7 bases and J by 2 bases, and 18 bases separated the two germline ends. The CDR3 runs to 16 residues. CDR3 sequence: CASTRLGSGTKNIQYF. CDR3 DNA: TGTGCCAGCACCCGGTTAGGTAGCGGCACCAAAAACATTCAGTACTTC.

This sequence joins TRBV18 and TRBJ1-4, with D unclear. There are 13 residues in the CDR3. Germline V lookup: CDR1 KGHSH, CDR2 LQKENI. With 3 bases removed from V and 7 bases from J, the gap between germline ends came to 9 bases. The CDR3 DNA follows: TGTGCCAGCTCACCTGGGGAGGGTGAAAAACTGTTTTTT. Translating gives CASSPGEGEKLFF.

CDR3 nucleotides: TGTGCCAGCCTAAGGAGTTCCGAGGTTATCTATGGCTACACCTTC. This sequence encodes CASLRSSEVIYGYTF. The gene calls are TRBV10-3 and TRBJ1-2, with D uncertain. Per the germline V gene, CDR1 is ENHRY and CDR2 is SYGVKD. CDR3 length: 15 residues. The V end lost 10 bases, the J end lost 4 bases, and 22 bases lay between the germline ends.

The chain uses TRBV12-3 or TRBV12-4 and TRBJ1-5, with D uncertain. The CDR3 covers 12 residues. V was shortened by 7 bases and J by 6 bases, with 10 bases between the two germline ends. CDR3 residues: CASTSGFQPQHF. In DNA form, the CDR3 reads TGTGCCAGCACCTCAGGCTTTCAGCCCCAGCATTTT.

This clone was seen more than once but under ten times. The chain employs TRBV7-2 and TRBJ2-1; D is possibly TRBD1 (6 bases). The CDR3 is 14 residues long. Germline V gene lookup returns CDR1 SGHTA and CDR2 FQGNSA. Deletions cut 2 bases from V and 10 bases from J, with 15 bases between. The CDR3 bases are TGTGCCAGCAGCTTAAGGGGCAGGGGACGGGAGCAGTTCTTC. This encodes CASSLRGRGREQFF.

The chain's CDR3 is CASSSSGGASDEQFF. CDR3 nucleotide sequence: TGTGCCAGTAGTTCCAGCGGGGGGGCGTCGGATGAGCAGTTCTTC. The rearrangement links TRBV19 to TRBJ2-1; TRBD2 matches at 10 bases. J gave up 8 bases and V 5 bases, and 9 bases lay outside the gene matches. The germline V gene encodes CDR1 LNHDA and CDR2 SQIVND (reference sequence). CDR3 size: 15 residues.

The chain combines TRBV10-3 with TRBJ1-2; 7 positions agree with TRBD1. V was pared by 6 bases and J by 0 bases, with 4 bases of the junction left unmatched. CDR1 is ENHRY, CDR2 SYGVKD, per germline. This CDR3 is 14 amino acids long. CDR3 sequence: CAISDRDPNYGYTF. In DNA form, the CDR3 reads TGTGCCATCAGCGACAGGGACCCTAACTATGGCTACACCTTC.

This chain uses TRBV3-1 (or the pseudogene TRBV3-2) with TRBJ2-3; 7 nucleotides line up with TRBD2. Trimming cost V 4 bases and J 2 bases; bases outside gene matches: 9. The CDR3 consists of 16 residues. Germline V CDR1 and CDR2: LGHDT, YNNKEL (reference sequence). CDR3 residues: CASSRQLASYTDTQYF. The CDR3 DNA reads as TGTGCCAGCAGCCGTCAACTAGCGAGCTACACAGATACGCAGTATTTT.